Sequencing of this T cell receptor (beta chain) was carried out in a study of blood T cell repertoires in COVID-19. Profiling relied on immunoSEQ multiplex PCR, and the TCRdb table lists in-frame clones only, not all of them. The sample carries about 210,000 clones, about 80% recorded once. Looked up from germline, CDR1 is SGHVS and CDR2 is FNYEAQ. The CDR3 covers 16 residues. The V and J ends lost 0 bases and 0 bases respectively, with 9 bases between them. The specimen sequenced was peripheral blood. This chain uses TRBV7-6 with TRBJ1-3; maybe TRBD1 (5 bases). The TCR sequence derives from a woman in her forties with active or convalescent COVID-19. The CDR3 DNA reads as TGTGCCAGCAGCTTAGCGCCGGACAACTCTGGAAACACCATATATTTT. Its protein is CASSLAPDNSGNTIYF.